This T cell receptor beta chain was identified in a study of cytomegalovirus exposure and HLA in healthy donors. Study in general: It was reported in a later analysis that the same platform had been used for the approximately 110 validation repertoires as for the approximately 700 first-cohort repertoires.

Notes on the study in general: Most observed TCR sequences were rare, whereas some public TCRs were detected in many donors. More than 150 TCR beta chains were listed as cytomegalovirus-associated. Specificity of a few CMV-associated chains for CMV antigens was verified in vitro.

Concerning this clone: Its matching antigen is unknown.

The CDR3 spans 14 residues. Looked up from germline, CDR1 is SGHDT and CDR2 is YYEEEE. V lost 2 bases, J lost 1 base, and 10 bases lay in between. Sequenced by immunoSEQ multiplex PCR; TCRdb stores in-frame clones only, minus some. Of fewer than 150,000 clones in the sample, around 80% are singletons; the top ten hold around 27%. Sequenced: PBMCs. The chain joins TRBV5-6 to TRBJ2-7, with D perhaps TRBD1 (5 bases). The sequence was collected from a man under 40 in good health and CMV-seropositive. The CDR3 nucleotides are TGTGCCAGCAGCTTCCGGCAGGGATCCTACGAGCAGTACTTC. This encodes CASSFRQGSYEQYF.